This T cell receptor (beta chain) came from a study of cytomegalovirus exposure and HLA in healthy donors. General observations from the study: Reports indicated that the classifier achieved high specificity and sensitivity in diagnosing cytomegalovirus status. Common viral pathogens were later found to be apparently linked to several of the most significant clusters.

Germline CDR1 SGHVS, CDR2 FNYEAQ. Trimming at V came to 1 base and at J to 3 bases, leaving 3 bases not matched to a gene. The CDR3 is 14 amino acids. The study ran its PCR with 60 Vbeta and 13 Jbeta primers. Assay: immunoSEQ multiplex PCR; the TCRdb copy retains only in-frame clones and omits some. The table shows under 250,000 clones, with roughly 79% occurring only once. This clone was seen once. Its cognate antigen is unknown. The sample contains more than one DNA sequence encoding this CDR3. V is TRBV7-6 and J is TRBJ2-7; 7 bases map to TRBD2. The origin of this receptor is a young man in good health and CMV-seronegative. Sequencing was done on a sample of PBMCs. The CDR3 sequence: CASSLVAGDYEQYF. DNA of the CDR3: TGTGCCAGCAGCTTAGTGGCGGGAGACTACGAGCAGTACTTC.